The present T cell receptor beta chain was sequenced within a study of T-cell reconstitution after alpha-beta-depleted transplantation in children. This clonotype was counted many times. V was pared by 5 bases and J by 5 bases, with 7 bases between. The CDR3 has 11 residues. Germline assignment: CDR1 WSHSY and CDR2 SAAADI. Molecular barcoding with unique molecular identifiers was used for the TCRbeta library. TCRdb processed the PCR reads anew with MiXCR; each CDR3 protein has one entry. The sample has hundreds of thousands of distinct CDR3 sequences; 15% to 20% are singletons. The sequencing here drew on PBMCs from the stem cell graft donor, taken from the stem cell graft. This chain links TRBV10-2 with TRBJ2-7; D is perhaps TRBD1 (6 bases). The clonotype was recovered from a human donor who donated a stem cell graft to a child with acute lymphoblastic leukemia. CDR3 loop: CASSQGNEQYF. The CDR3 nucleotides read TGCGCCAGCAGTCAGGGGAACGAGCAGTACTTC.